Presented here are 3 T cell receptor beta chains from one specimen sequenced in a study of T cell responses to AZD1222 COVID-19 vaccine (dated by TCRdb to 2020 to 2022). Library method: the immunoSEQ multiplex PCR assay. TCRdb carries this immuneACCESS record with in-frame sequences only. Its versions omit some clonotypes, under half of them owing to an unresolved V gene in the studies checked, with the rest unexplained. The sample table lists some 120,000 clones, more than 80% of them with a count of one. Roughly 1.6% of the sample goes to the ten largest clones. What this sample's time point label stands for: baseline before first vaccination. Sequenced material: peripheral blood, taken on day 0 of AZD1222 vaccination. The receptors here all came from an adult in good health.

The V and J genes are TRBV7-2 and TRBJ1-2; 9 bases agree with TRBD1. This CDR3 spans 15 amino acids. With V trimmed by 5 bases and J by 4 bases, 8 bases remained unmatched. Per the germline V gene, CDR1 is SGHTA and CDR2 is FQGNSA. The CDR3 here is CASSPGTGSSYGYTF. The CDR3 coding sequence is TGTGCCAGCAGCCCCGGGACAGGGAGTAGCTATGGCTACACCTTC.

The gene calls are TRBV28 and TRBJ2-1; 7 nucleotides align to TRBD2. V lost 3 bases and J lost 6; bases outside the gene matches: 2. Germline V lookup: CDR1 MDHEN, CDR2 SYDVKM. The CDR3 is 13 amino acids. The CDR3 reads CASSLASGNEQFF. The CDR3 nucleotides are TGTGCCAGCAGTTTGGCTAGCGGCAATGAGCAGTTCTTC.

J is TRBJ2-5 and V is TRBV11-3; 14 positions agree with TRBD2. CDR1 SGHNT and CDR2 YENEEA come from the germline V gene. This CDR3 has 15 amino acids. J gave up 4 bases and V 5 bases, and 3 bases lay outside the gene matches. CDR3: CASSTGLAGVETQYF. The CDR3 coding sequence is TGTGCCAGCAGCACGGGACTAGCGGGAGTAGAGACCCAGTACTTC. Supplemented by reference TRBV11-3 and TRBJ2-5, the full variable domain reads EAGVVQSPRYKIIEKKQPVAFWCNPISGHNTLYWYLQNLGQGPELLIRYENEEAVDDSQLPKDRFSAERLKGVDSTLKIQPAELGDSAVYLCASSTGLAGVETQYFGPGTRLLVL.